This is a list of T cell receptor beta chains from one sample in a study of blood T cell repertoires in COVID-19. Data came from immunoSEQ multiplex PCR; TCRdb stores just in-frame clones and leaves some out. Of 200,000 to 250,000 clones in the sample, 75% to 90% are singletons; the top ten hold under 3.5%. Sequencing was done on a sample of peripheral blood. The receptors originated from a man aged 25-45 years with COVID-19, enrolled during active disease. Both conserved end residues are part of each CDR3. Each record gives: clone size, D gene, V gene, J gene, CDR3 protein, CDR3 DNA. D genes are given only for firm matches. Clone size is shown for a subset of rows, as once, few, many or a class of expanded clone.

clone_size: NA
d_call: TRBD1
v_call: TRBV19
j_call: TRBJ2-7
cdr3_aa: CASKPGQGSYEQYF
cdr3_nt: TGTGCCAGTAAGCCGGGACAGGGGTCCTACGAGCAGTACTTC

clone_size: NA
d_call: NA
v_call: TRBV19
j_call: TRBJ1-5
cdr3_aa: CASSLAGVPPYQPQHF
cdr3_nt: TGTGCCAGTAGTCTCGCAGGGGTCCCCCCCTATCAGCCCCAGCATTTT

clone_size: NA
d_call: TRBD2
v_call: TRBV6-2/TRBV6-3
j_call: TRBJ2-1
cdr3_aa: CASSYELAGGQYEQFF
cdr3_nt: TGTGCCAGCAGTTACGAACTAGCGGGGGGGCAGTATGAGCAGTTCTTC

clone_size: NA
d_call: NA
v_call: TRBV7-6
j_call: TRBJ1-5
cdr3_aa: CASSIGHNQPQHF
cdr3_nt: TGTGCCAGCAGCATAGGACACAATCAGCCCCAGCATTTT

clone_size: NA
d_call: TRBD1
v_call: TRBV7-3
j_call: TRBJ2-2
cdr3_aa: CASSLVSRRDRDRDTGELFF
cdr3_nt: TGTGCCAGCAGCTTAGTCAGTAGGAGGGACCGGGACAGGGACACCGGGGAGCTGTTTTTT

clone_size: NA
d_call: TRBD1
v_call: TRBV6-5
j_call: TRBJ1-3
cdr3_aa: CASRDRQGNTIYF
cdr3_nt: TGTGCCTCCCGGGACAGGCAAGGAAACACCATATATTTT

clone_size: few
d_call: NA
v_call: TRBV19
j_call: TRBJ1-5
cdr3_aa: CASSIPQGPQPQHF
cdr3_nt: TGTGCCAGTAGTATCCCACAGGGACCTCAGCCCCAGCATTTT

clone_size: NA
d_call: TRBD1
v_call: TRBV6-2/TRBV6-3
j_call: TRBJ2-2
cdr3_aa: CASSYSQGAGTGELFF
cdr3_nt: TGTGCCAGCAGTTACTCGCAGGGGGCGGGCACCGGGGAGCTGTTTTTT

clone_size: NA
d_call: TRBD1
v_call: TRBV6-2/TRBV6-3
j_call: TRBJ1-1
cdr3_aa: CASSYVQGDMNTEAFF
cdr3_nt: TGTGCCAGCAGTTACGTACAGGGGGACATGAACACTGAAGCTTTCTTT

clone_size: NA
d_call: NA
v_call: TRBV5-4
j_call: TRBJ1-2
cdr3_aa: CASSSPQQGADGYTF
cdr3_nt: TGTGCCAGCAGCTCTCCACAACAAGGGGCGGATGGCTACACCTTC

clone_size: few
d_call: TRBD1
v_call: TRBV5-4
j_call: TRBJ2-1
cdr3_aa: CASSLFRGQGNEQFF
cdr3_nt: TGTGCCAGCAGCCTATTCCGGGGACAGGGGAATGAGCAGTTCTTC

clone_size: NA
d_call: TRBD1
v_call: TRBV7-2
j_call: TRBJ1-3
cdr3_aa: CASSLRGDSAGNTIYF
cdr3_nt: TGTGCCAGCAGCTTAAGAGGGGACAGTGCTGGAAACACCATATATTTT

clone_size: NA
d_call: TRBD2
v_call: TRBV7-8
j_call: TRBJ2-7
cdr3_aa: CASSYPSSGSLSYEQYF
cdr3_nt: TGTGCCAGCAGCTACCCCTCCAGCGGGAGCCTCTCCTACGAGCAGTACTTC

clone_size: NA
d_call: TRBD2
v_call: TRBV7-3
j_call: TRBJ2-3
cdr3_aa: CASSKGLASDTQYF
cdr3_nt: TGTGCCAGCAGCAAGGGACTAGCGTCGGATACGCAGTATTTT

clone_size: NA
d_call: TRBD1
v_call: TRBV27
j_call: TRBJ2-1
cdr3_aa: CASSPGQGIVSSYNEQFF
cdr3_nt: TGTGCCAGCAGTCCCGGACAGGGCATTGTTAGCTCCTACAATGAGCAGTTCTTC

clone_size: NA
d_call: TRBD1
v_call: TRBV7-2
j_call: TRBJ1-2
cdr3_aa: CASSLDRSGGYTF
cdr3_nt: TGTGCCAGCAGCTTGGACAGGTCGGGGGGCTACACCTTC

clone_size: NA
d_call: TRBD1
v_call: TRBV19
j_call: TRBJ1-2
cdr3_aa: CASSYGQGNYGYTF
cdr3_nt: TGTGCCAGTAGTTACGGACAGGGAAACTATGGCTACACCTTC

clone_size: once
d_call: TRBD2
v_call: TRBV7-2
j_call: TRBJ2-7
cdr3_aa: CASSLELAGASYEQYF
cdr3_nt: TGTGCCAGCAGCTTAGAACTAGCGGGGGCGTCGTACGAGCAGTACTTC

clone_size: NA
d_call: NA
v_call: TRBV3-1/TRBV3-2
j_call: TRBJ1-6
cdr3_aa: CASSRAGTVNSPLHF
cdr3_nt: TGTGCCAGCAGCCGTGCCGGGACTGTAAATTCACCCCTCCACTTT

clone_size: once
d_call: TRBD1
v_call: TRBV5-6
j_call: TRBJ2-7
cdr3_aa: CASTPGQGTYEQYF
cdr3_nt: TGTGCCAGCACCCCGGGACAGGGGACCTACGAGCAGTACTTC

clone_size: NA
d_call: NA
v_call: TRBV5-6
j_call: TRBJ2-7
cdr3_aa: CASSLLQAAYEQYF
cdr3_nt: TGTGCCAGCAGCTTGCTCCAGGCCGCCTACGAGCAGTACTTC

clone_size: NA
d_call: TRBD2
v_call: TRBV9
j_call: TRBJ2-5
cdr3_aa: CASSLLGTSGDTQYF
cdr3_nt: TGTGCCAGCAGCCTCCTGGGGACTAGCGGGGATACCCAGTACTTC

clone_size: NA
d_call: NA
v_call: TRBV7-2
j_call: TRBJ1-1
cdr3_aa: CASSLDRHTEAFF
cdr3_nt: TGTGCCAGCAGCTTAGACAGACACACTGAAGCTTTCTTT

clone_size: NA
d_call: NA
v_call: TRBV29-1
j_call: TRBJ2-1
cdr3_aa: CSAKTEPSYNEQFF
cdr3_nt: TGCAGCGCCAAGACAGAACCCTCCTACAATGAGCAGTTCTTC

clone_size: NA
d_call: NA
v_call: TRBV10-3
j_call: TRBJ1-1
cdr3_aa: CAISESPGQLNTEAFF
cdr3_nt: TGTGCCATCAGTGAGTCCCCAGGACAGCTGAACACTGAAGCTTTCTTT

clone_size: NA
d_call: NA
v_call: TRBV5-1
j_call: TRBJ1-2
cdr3_aa: CASSLDPGSKSGYTF
cdr3_nt: TGCGCCAGCAGCTTGGATCCAGGGTCCAAGTCTGGCTACACCTTC

clone_size: NA
d_call: TRBD1
v_call: TRBV11-2
j_call: TRBJ1-2
cdr3_aa: CASSPGRGQDGYTF
cdr3_nt: TGTGCCAGCAGCCCGGGCAGGGGGCAAGATGGCTACACCTTC

clone_size: once
d_call: TRBD2
v_call: TRBV11-1
j_call: TRBJ2-1
cdr3_aa: CASIGRSGRANEQFF
cdr3_nt: TGTGCCAGCATAGGCCGCAGCGGGAGGGCAAATGAGCAGTTCTTC

clone_size: few
d_call: NA
v_call: TRBV6-2/TRBV6-3
j_call: TRBJ2-7
cdr3_aa: CASSSTDYEQYF
cdr3_nt: TGTGCCAGCAGCTCCACTGACTACGAGCAGTACTTC

clone_size: NA
d_call: NA
v_call: TRBV6-1
j_call: TRBJ1-3
cdr3_aa: CASSEESFSGNTIYF
cdr3_nt: TGTGCCAGCAGTGAAGAATCCTTCTCTGGAAACACCATATATTTT

clone_size: NA
d_call: NA
v_call: TRBV7-3
j_call: TRBJ1-2
cdr3_aa: CASSPGGRLHGYTF
cdr3_nt: TGTGCCAGCAGCCCGGGGGGTCGACTCCATGGCTACACCTTC

clone_size: NA
d_call: NA
v_call: TRBV25-1
j_call: TRBJ1-6
cdr3_aa: CASSPRGNSPLHF
cdr3_nt: TGTGCCAGCAGTCCGCGGGGTAATTCACCCCTCCACTTT

clone_size: NA
d_call: TRBD1
v_call: TRBV5-6
j_call: TRBJ2-1
cdr3_aa: CASSPWTGYNEQFF
cdr3_nt: TGTGCCAGCAGCCCCTGGACAGGGTACAATGAGCAGTTCTTC

clone_size: NA
d_call: TRBD1
v_call: TRBV18
j_call: TRBJ2-1
cdr3_aa: CASSPRQGNRMNEQFF
cdr3_nt: TGTGCCAGCTCACCAAGACAGGGCAATAGAATGAATGAGCAGTTCTTC

clone_size: NA
d_call: TRBD1
v_call: TRBV25-1
j_call: TRBJ1-5
cdr3_aa: CASSATGAHQPQHF
cdr3_nt: TGTGCCAGCAGCGCGACAGGGGCGCATCAGCCCCAGCATTTT

clone_size: NA
d_call: NA
v_call: TRBV12-3/TRBV12-4
j_call: TRBJ1-1
cdr3_aa: CASSFRSGREAFF
cdr3_nt: TGTGCCAGCAGTTTTAGGTCAGGGAGGGAAGCTTTCTTT

clone_size: NA
d_call: NA
v_call: TRBV4-1
j_call: TRBJ1-2
cdr3_aa: CASSAGLNYGYTF
cdr3_nt: TGCGCCAGCAGCGCGGGACTAAACTATGGCTACACCTTC

clone_size: NA
d_call: TRBD1
v_call: TRBV7-3
j_call: TRBJ1-1
cdr3_aa: CASKGQGMNTEAFF
cdr3_nt: TGTGCCAGCAAGGGACAGGGGATGAACACTGAAGCTTTCTTT

clone_size: NA
d_call: TRBD1
v_call: TRBV5-5
j_call: TRBJ1-2
cdr3_aa: CASSLWRQGNYGYTF
cdr3_nt: TGTGCCAGCAGCTTGTGGAGACAGGGAAACTATGGCTACACCTTC

clone_size: NA
d_call: TRBD2
v_call: TRBV5-4
j_call: TRBJ2-7
cdr3_aa: CASSLGTSLKSSYEQYF
cdr3_nt: TGTGCCAGCAGCTTGGGGACTAGTCTGAAGTCCTCCTACGAGCAGTACTTC

clone_size: once
d_call: NA
v_call: TRBV11-2
j_call: TRBJ1-4
cdr3_aa: CASSLDIGGGRKLFF
cdr3_nt: TGTGCCAGCAGCTTAGATATCGGGGGGGGACGAAAACTGTTTTTT

clone_size: NA
d_call: TRBD1
v_call: TRBV7-6
j_call: TRBJ2-7
cdr3_aa: CASSLGQGATYEQYF
cdr3_nt: TGTGCCAGCAGCCTCGGACAGGGGGCGACCTACGAGCAGTACTTC

clone_size: NA
d_call: NA
v_call: TRBV27
j_call: TRBJ2-7
cdr3_aa: CASSFNRAYEQYF
cdr3_nt: TGTGCCAGCAGTTTCAACAGAGCATACGAGCAGTACTTC

clone_size: few
d_call: NA
v_call: TRBV7-2
j_call: TRBJ1-2
cdr3_aa: CASSLESQGFDGYTF
cdr3_nt: TGTGCCAGCAGCTTAGAAAGTCAGGGGTTCGATGGCTACACCTTC

clone_size: once
d_call: NA
v_call: TRBV27
j_call: TRBJ2-3
cdr3_aa: CASSLLRGSTDTQYF
cdr3_nt: TGTGCCAGCAGTTTACTCAGGGGCTCTACAGATACGCAGTATTTT

clone_size: few
d_call: TRBD2
v_call: TRBV7-2
j_call: TRBJ2-7
cdr3_aa: CASSGKTSGRLF
cdr3_nt: TGTGCCAGCAGCGGGAAGACTAGCGGGAGGCTATTC

clone_size: NA
d_call: TRBD1
v_call: TRBV4-3
j_call: TRBJ2-2
cdr3_aa: CASSPFPSGTGYPGELFF
cdr3_nt: TGCGCCAGCAGCCCTTTCCCGTCCGGGACAGGGTACCCCGGGGAGCTGTTTTTT

clone_size: few
d_call: TRBD1
v_call: TRBV18
j_call: TRBJ1-1
cdr3_aa: CASSPPGQSFMNTEAFF
cdr3_nt: TGTGCCAGCTCACCTCCGGGACAGTCCTTTATGAACACTGAAGCTTTCTTT

clone_size: NA
d_call: NA
v_call: TRBV5-1
j_call: TRBJ2-3
cdr3_aa: CASSSQSSSTDTQYF
cdr3_nt: TGCGCCAGCAGCTCCCAGTCCTCTAGCACAGATACGCAGTATTTT

clone_size: NA
d_call: NA
v_call: TRBV5-6
j_call: TRBJ2-7
cdr3_aa: CASSLGVSYEQYF
cdr3_nt: TGTGCCAGCAGCCTAGGGGTTTCCTACGAGCAGTACTTC

clone_size: NA
d_call: NA
v_call: TRBV19
j_call: TRBJ2-1
cdr3_aa: CASSIRQGVNHNEQFF
cdr3_nt: TGTGCCAGTAGTATTCGTCAGGGTGTAAACCACAATGAGCAGTTCTTC

clone_size: NA
d_call: TRBD1
v_call: TRBV7-3
j_call: TRBJ1-1
cdr3_aa: CASSLDRGPVIF
cdr3_nt: TGTGCCAGCAGCCTGGACAGGGGCCCAGTTATCTTT

clone_size: NA
d_call: TRBD2
v_call: TRBV6-5
j_call: TRBJ2-7
cdr3_aa: CASSYSEGRDEQYF
cdr3_nt: TGTGCCAGCAGTTACTCAGAGGGGAGGGACGAGCAGTACTTC

clone_size: few
d_call: NA
v_call: TRBV5-1
j_call: TRBJ1-1
cdr3_aa: CASSPAGANTEAFF
cdr3_nt: TGCGCCAGCAGCCCCGCCGGAGCGAACACTGAAGCTTTCTTT

clone_size: once
d_call: TRBD1
v_call: TRBV9
j_call: TRBJ2-6
cdr3_aa: CASSVDGPGTGSIGANVLTF
cdr3_nt: TGTGCCAGCAGCGTAGACGGGCCCGGGACAGGGAGTATTGGTGCCAACGTCCTGACTTTC

clone_size: NA
d_call: NA
v_call: TRBV4-3
j_call: TRBJ2-2
cdr3_aa: CASSQTRGWQDTGELFF
cdr3_nt: TGCGCCAGCAGTCAAACAAGGGGCTGGCAAGACACCGGGGAGCTGTTTTTT

clone_size: NA
d_call: NA
v_call: TRBV18
j_call: TRBJ2-3
cdr3_aa: CASSPGQYTDTQYF
cdr3_nt: TGTGCCAGCTCACCCGGACAGTACACAGATACGCAGTATTTT

clone_size: once
d_call: NA
v_call: TRBV15
j_call: TRBJ1-5
cdr3_aa: CATSGGTVYSNQPQHF
cdr3_nt: TGTGCCACCAGCGGGGGGACGGTCTATAGCAATCAGCCCCAGCATTTT